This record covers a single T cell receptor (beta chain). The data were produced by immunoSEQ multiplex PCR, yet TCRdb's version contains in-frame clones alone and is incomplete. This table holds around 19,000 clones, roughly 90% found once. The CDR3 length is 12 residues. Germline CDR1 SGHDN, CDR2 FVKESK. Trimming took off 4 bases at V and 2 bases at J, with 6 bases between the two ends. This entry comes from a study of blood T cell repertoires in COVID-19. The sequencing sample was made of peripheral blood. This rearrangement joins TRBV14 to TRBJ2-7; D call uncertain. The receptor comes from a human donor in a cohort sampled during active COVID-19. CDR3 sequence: CASSLSPYEQYF. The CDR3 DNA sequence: TGTGCCAGCAGCCTCTCTCCCTACGAGCAGTACTTC. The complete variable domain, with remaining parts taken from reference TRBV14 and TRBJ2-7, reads EAGVTQFPSHSVIEKGQTVTLRCDPISGHDNLYWYRRVMGKEIKFLLHFVKESKQDESGMPNNRFLAERTGGTYSTLKVQPAELEDSGVYFCASSLSPYEQYFGPGTRLTVT.